This T cell receptor beta chain is drawn from a study of cytomegalovirus exposure and HLA in healthy donors. General study findings and limits: Analysis performed later found over 15,000 TCR beta sequences associated with HLA alleles at 0.05 false discovery rate. It was only CMV serostatus that was available as immune exposure information. Rarity marked most TCR sequences, yet some public TCRs occurred in many donors.

Researchers ran the PCR with 60 Vbeta and 13 Jbeta primers. TCRdb keeps only in-frame clones here, not all; method: immunoSEQ multiplex PCR. The table records approximately 200,000 clones, approximately 80% of them present only once. The CDR3 runs to 15 residues. Germline CDR1 reads MNHNS; CDR2 reads SASEGT. Trimming removed 0 bases from V and 2 bases from J, with 10 bases in between. Comments on this clone: What it binds is not known.

The sequence came from a girl between 5 and 17 years old in good health and CMV-seronegative. V gene TRBV6-1 combines with J gene TRBJ1-2, with D perhaps TRBD1 (5 bases). The sample taken for sequencing was PBMCs. Here the CDR3 reads CASSEALRGNYGYTF. Here the CDR3 DNA reads TGTGCCAGCAGTGAAGCGTTAAGGGGCAACTATGGCTACACCTTC.